Listed below are T cell receptor beta chains from one sample, sequenced in a study of T cells in Graves' hyperthyroidism and ophthalmopathy. TCRdb reprocessed the multiplex PCR reads with MiXCR, giving one entry per CDR3 protein. This table holds under 400,000 distinct CDR3 sequences, over 15% found once. The sample taken for sequencing was blood. These receptor sequences come from a woman between 35 and 50 years old with Graves' ophthalmopathy. CDR3s leave out the opening cysteine and the closing phenylalanine or tryptophan. The order of the fields is J gene, D gene, V gene, CDR3 protein. The D gene is left open where the match is weak.

>TRBJ2-5|TRBD1|TRBV4-1
ASSHTGGWETQY
>TRBJ2-7|.|TRBV7-2
ASSLWPVQEQY
>TRBJ2-7|.|TRBV6-1
ASLGWRGEPAYEQY
>TRBJ1-1|.|TRBV6-2/TRBV6-3
ASSRREESF
>TRBJ1-5|.|TRBV15
ATSRVKSNQPQH
>TRBJ2-7|TRBD2|TRBV6-1
ASSQTSGGPYEQY
>TRBJ1-5|.|TRBV20-1
SAIPANQPQH
>TRBJ2-7|TRBD2|TRBV7-2
ASSLVFSGIYYEQY
>TRBJ2-7|.|TRBV12-3/TRBV12-4
ASSLAVDEQY
>TRBJ1-2|TRBD1|TRBV24-1
ATSEGGRYGYT
>TRBJ2-1|TRBD1|TRBV5-1
ASSPWDSSNEQF
>TRBJ1-3|TRBD1|TRBV11-1
SSSFPGQGSLSGNTIY
>TRBJ2-5|TRBD1|TRBV20-1
SATTGGGETQY
>TRBJ2-6|.|TRBV6-1
ASSGWLRAGANVLT
>TRBJ1-1|TRBD1|TRBV5-1
ASRISSGGAGNTEAF
>TRBJ2-7|TRBD2|TRBV7-2
ASSSPAGAYEQY
>TRBJ1-5|.|TRBV10-3
AISERTVGQPQH
>TRBJ1-1|TRBD1|TRBV11-2
ASSLDSGGMNTEAF
>TRBJ2-1|.|TRBV27
ASRILGRVDEQF
>TRBJ2-7|.|TRBV5-1
ASKGGTGADEQY
>TRBJ1-2|.|TRBV28
ASSLQFGQVFGYT
>TRBJ1-2|.|TRBV2
ASGANRGGYT
>TRBJ2-7|.|TRBV7-8
ASSFRGIGSGNEQY
>TRBJ1-6|.|TRBV6-1
ASSSGALSVSPLH
>TRBJ1-2|.|TRBV29-1
SVEAGTDYGYT
>TRBJ2-2|.|TRBV28
ASRRLTGELF
>TRBJ1-2|TRBD1|TRBV28
ASSLSAGGQLYGYT
>TRBJ2-5|.|TRBV12-3/TRBV12-4
ASSTTGTGETQY
>TRBJ2-5|TRBD1|TRBV20-1
SASKGQGIPVKTQY
>TRBJ1-1|.|TRBV30
AWTRVMNTEAF
>TRBJ2-5|.|TRBV4-2
ASSQRAGWETQY
>TRBJ1-5|TRBD1|TRBV2
ASRPGQNQPQH
>TRBJ2-3|TRBD2|TRBV6-5
ASSYTSGGSTDTQY
>TRBJ2-7|.|TRBV25-1
ASSVAGDRYEQY
>TRBJ2-7|.|TRBV6-4
ASSDRVTYEQY
>TRBJ1-2|.|TRBV6-2/TRBV6-3
ASSYFRTGSDGYT
>TRBJ2-7|.|TRBV7-8
ASAEGEGYYEQY
>TRBJ2-5|.|TRBV11-2
ASSRVSESGETQY
>TRBJ2-7|.|TRBV6-5
ASSYSRDPFYEQY
>TRBJ2-4|.|TRBV6-1
ASSELAKNIQY
>TRBJ2-2|TRBD2|TRBV10-2
ASSGLLAGGKTGELF
>TRBJ1-6|.|TRBV5-1
ASSLEQTNSPLH
>TRBJ2-7|.|TRBV30
AWSGRVRGYEQY
>TRBJ2-5|TRBD1|TRBV10-3
AISTRDRVETQY
>TRBJ2-7|.|TRBV4-1
ASSQIATPYEQY
>TRBJ1-5|.|TRBV19
ASSMNGDQPQR
>TRBJ1-1|.|TRBV5-1
ASSLSPGTEAF
>TRBJ2-7|TRBD2|TRBV27
ASSWAGRGTGTSGSYEQY
>TRBJ1-6|.|TRBV7-3
ASSLTASVPPLH
>TRBJ2-7|TRBD2|TRBV3-1
ASSQDGLSLAGAEQY
>TRBJ2-7|TRBD1|TRBV7-2
ASSSTGSPQY
>TRBJ2-5|.|TRBV6-1
ASSAHLTMLQETQY
>TRBJ1-1|.|TRBV5-6
ASSLRSIMNTEAF
>TRBJ2-2|TRBD2|TRBV4-3
ASSHTRTSGIVGELF
>TRBJ1-1|.|TRBV4-1
ASSQIGRRPTEAF
>TRBJ1-1|.|TRBV2
ASSFRGANTEAF